This TCR beta chain is drawn from a study of blood T cell repertoires in COVID-19. Study-level information: COVID-19 samples from acute and convalescent phases originated in the United States, Italy and Spain. The cDNA or gDNA used as material had been derived from T cells, B-cell-depleted T cells, or PBMCs.

Germline V gene sequence: CDR1 MNHEY, CDR2 SMNVEV (reference sequence). The CDR3 has 16 amino acids. Deletions cut 6 bases from V and 0 bases from J, with 17 bases between. As processed by the authors: Cell counts per sample came from amplifying reference gene primers. Sequenced by immunoSEQ multiplex PCR; TCRdb stores in-frame clones only, minus some. V and J calls and clone size are copied from that table; D and trimming were computed from the DNA. Of 250,000 to 300,000 clones in the sample, 87% were seen once. This rearrangement joins TRBV27 to TRBJ1-2; possibly TRBD1 for D (6 bases). The receptor was derived from a woman between 45 and 65 years old who had recovered from COVID-19. Specimen: peripheral blood. The CDR3 DNA reads TGTGCCAGCAGCGCTGGAGCAGGGGAACCTAACTATGGCTACACCTTC. It encodes CASSAGAGEPNYGYTF.